This T cell receptor beta chain was captured by sequencing in a study of shared clonotypes between healthy human individuals. TCRdb's copy holds only in-frame clones and misses some; the assay was immunoSEQ multiplex PCR. Among under 600,000 clones, just over 75% were seen once, and the ten largest hold more than 10%. CDR1 and CDR2 from the germline V gene are SGHAT and FQNNGV. The CDR3 covers 16 residues. V gave up 3 bases and J gave up 0 bases, with 14 bases separating them. The sample taken for sequencing was PBMCs. This sequence was found in a woman between 40 and 55 years old in good health. Some clones in this sample may be carry-over from other donors' samples. This chain links TRBV11-2 with TRBJ1-1; no clear D gene. CDR3 residues: CASSFPTDNLNTEAFF. CDR3 in DNA: TGTGCCAGCAGCTTTCCGACGGATAACCTGAACACTGAAGCTTTCTTT.